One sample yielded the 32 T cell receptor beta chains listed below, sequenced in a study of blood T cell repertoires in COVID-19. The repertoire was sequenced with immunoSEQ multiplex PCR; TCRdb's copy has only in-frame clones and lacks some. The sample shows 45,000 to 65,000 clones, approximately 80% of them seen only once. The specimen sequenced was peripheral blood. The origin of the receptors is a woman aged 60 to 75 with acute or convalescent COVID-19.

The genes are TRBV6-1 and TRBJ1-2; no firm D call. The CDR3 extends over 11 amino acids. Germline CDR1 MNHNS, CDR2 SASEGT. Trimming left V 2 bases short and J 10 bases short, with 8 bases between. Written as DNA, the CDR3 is TGTGCCAGCAGTGAACACATTGACTACACCTTC. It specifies CASSEHIDYTF.

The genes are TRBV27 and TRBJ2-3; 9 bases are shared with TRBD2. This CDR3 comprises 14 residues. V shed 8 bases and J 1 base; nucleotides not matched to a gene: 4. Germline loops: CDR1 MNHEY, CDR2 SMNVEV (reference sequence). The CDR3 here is CASRTSVRTDTQYF. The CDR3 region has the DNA TGTGCCAGCCGGACTAGCGTGCGCACAGATACGCAGTATTTT.

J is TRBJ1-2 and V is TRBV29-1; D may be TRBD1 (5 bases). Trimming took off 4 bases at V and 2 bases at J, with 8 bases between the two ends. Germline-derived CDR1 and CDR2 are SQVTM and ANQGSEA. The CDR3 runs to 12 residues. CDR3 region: CSVAAGNYGYTF. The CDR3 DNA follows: TGCAGCGTTGCCGCAGGGAACTATGGCTACACCTTC.

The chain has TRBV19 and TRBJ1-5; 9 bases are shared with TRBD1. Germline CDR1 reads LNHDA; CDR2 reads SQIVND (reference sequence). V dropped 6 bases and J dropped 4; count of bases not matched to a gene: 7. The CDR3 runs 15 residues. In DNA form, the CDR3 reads TGTGCCAGTAGCCGAAAGGGACAGGGTAATCAGCCCCAGCATTTT. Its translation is CASSRKGQGNQPQHF.

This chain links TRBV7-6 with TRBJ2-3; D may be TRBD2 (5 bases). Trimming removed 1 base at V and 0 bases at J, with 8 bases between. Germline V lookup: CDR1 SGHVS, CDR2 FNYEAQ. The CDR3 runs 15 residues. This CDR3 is CASSLVGLSTDTQYF. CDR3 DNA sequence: TGTGCCAGCAGCTTAGTCGGACTCAGCACAGATACGCAGTATTTT.

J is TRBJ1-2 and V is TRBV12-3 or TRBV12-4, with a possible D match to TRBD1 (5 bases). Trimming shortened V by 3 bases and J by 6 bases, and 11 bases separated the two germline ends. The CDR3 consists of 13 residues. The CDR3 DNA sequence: TGTGCCAGCAGTTTCGGTGGGGGGAATGGCTACACCTTC. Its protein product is CASSFGGGNGYTF.

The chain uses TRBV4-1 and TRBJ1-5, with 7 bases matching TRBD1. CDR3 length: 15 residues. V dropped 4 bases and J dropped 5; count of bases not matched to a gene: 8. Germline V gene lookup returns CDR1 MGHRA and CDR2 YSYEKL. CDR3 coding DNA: TGCGCCAGCAGCCTCGACAGGGCTGGCTATCAGCCCCAGCATTTT. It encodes CASSLDRAGYQPQHF.

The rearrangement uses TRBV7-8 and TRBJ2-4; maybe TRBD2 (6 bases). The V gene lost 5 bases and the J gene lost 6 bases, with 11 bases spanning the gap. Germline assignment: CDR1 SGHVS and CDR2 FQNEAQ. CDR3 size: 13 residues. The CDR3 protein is CASSPAGGNIQYF. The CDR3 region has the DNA TGTGCCAGCAGCCCGGCCGGGGGAAACATTCAGTACTTC.

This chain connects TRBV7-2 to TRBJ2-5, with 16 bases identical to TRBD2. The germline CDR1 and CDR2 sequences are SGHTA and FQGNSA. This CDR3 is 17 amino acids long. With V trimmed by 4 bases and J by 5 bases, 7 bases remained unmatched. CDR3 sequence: CASSSGLAGGSGETQYF. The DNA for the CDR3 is TGTGCCAGCAGCTCGGGACTAGCGGGGGGGAGCGGGGAGACCCAGTACTTC.

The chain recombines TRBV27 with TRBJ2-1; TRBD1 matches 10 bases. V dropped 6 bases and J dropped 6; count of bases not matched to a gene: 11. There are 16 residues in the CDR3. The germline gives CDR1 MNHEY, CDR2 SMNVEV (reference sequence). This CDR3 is CASSPGTGAKGNEQFF. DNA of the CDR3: TGTGCCAGCAGCCCCGGGACAGGGGCTAAAGGCAATGAGCAGTTCTTC.

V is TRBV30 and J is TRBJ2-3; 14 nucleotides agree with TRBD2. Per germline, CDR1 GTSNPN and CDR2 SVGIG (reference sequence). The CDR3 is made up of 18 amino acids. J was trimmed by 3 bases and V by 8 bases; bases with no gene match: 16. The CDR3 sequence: CAGSGGLAGGVGTDTQYF. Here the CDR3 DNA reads TGTGCCGGGTCCGGAGGACTAGCGGGGGGAGTGGGTACAGATACGCAGTATTTT.

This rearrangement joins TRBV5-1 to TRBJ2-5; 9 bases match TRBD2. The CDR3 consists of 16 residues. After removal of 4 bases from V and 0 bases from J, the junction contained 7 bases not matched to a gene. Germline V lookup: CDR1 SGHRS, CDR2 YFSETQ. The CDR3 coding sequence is TGCGCCAGCAGCGGTAGGACTAGCGAGTACCAAGAGACCCAGTACTTC. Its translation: CASSGRTSEYQETQYF.

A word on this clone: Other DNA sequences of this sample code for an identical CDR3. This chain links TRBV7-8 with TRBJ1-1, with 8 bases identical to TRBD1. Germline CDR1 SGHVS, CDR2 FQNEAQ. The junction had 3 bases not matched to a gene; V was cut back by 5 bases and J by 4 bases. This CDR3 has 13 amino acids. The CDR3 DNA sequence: TGTGCCAGCAGCCTAACAGGGGGCACTGAAGCTTTCTTT. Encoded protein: CASSLTGGTEAFF. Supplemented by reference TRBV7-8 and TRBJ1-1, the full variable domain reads GAGVSQSPRYKVAKRGQDVALRCDPISGHVSLFWYQQALGQGPEFLTYFQNEAQLDKSGLPSDRFFAERPEGSVSTLKIQRTQQEDSAVYLCASSLTGGTEAFFGQGTRLTVV.

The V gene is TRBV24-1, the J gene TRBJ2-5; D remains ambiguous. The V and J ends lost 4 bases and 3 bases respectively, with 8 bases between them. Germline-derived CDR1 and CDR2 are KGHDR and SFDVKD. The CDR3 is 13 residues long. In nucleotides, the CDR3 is TGTGCCACCAGTGACGCCTCAGAAGAGACCCAGTACTTC. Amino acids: CATSDASEETQYF.

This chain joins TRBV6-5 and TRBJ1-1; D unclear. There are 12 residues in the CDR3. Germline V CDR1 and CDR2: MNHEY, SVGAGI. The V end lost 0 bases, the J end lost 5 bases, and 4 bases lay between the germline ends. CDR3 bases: TGTGCCAGCAGTTACTCGAGAACTGAAGCTTTCTTT. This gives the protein CASSYSRTEAFF.

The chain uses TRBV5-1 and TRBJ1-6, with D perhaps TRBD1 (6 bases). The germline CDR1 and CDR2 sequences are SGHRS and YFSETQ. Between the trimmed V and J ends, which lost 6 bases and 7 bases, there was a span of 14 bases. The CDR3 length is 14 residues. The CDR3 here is CASKKQGFNSPLHF. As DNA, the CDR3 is TGCGCCAGCAAAAAACAGGGATTCAATTCACCCCTCCACTTT.

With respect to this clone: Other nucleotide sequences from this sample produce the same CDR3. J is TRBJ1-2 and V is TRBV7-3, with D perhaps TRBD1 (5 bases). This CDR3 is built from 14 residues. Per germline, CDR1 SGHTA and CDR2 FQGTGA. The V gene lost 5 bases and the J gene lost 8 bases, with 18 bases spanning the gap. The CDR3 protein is CASSGDGGAGGYTF. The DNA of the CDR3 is TGTGCCAGCAGCGGCGACGGAGGGGCGGGGGGCTACACCTTC.

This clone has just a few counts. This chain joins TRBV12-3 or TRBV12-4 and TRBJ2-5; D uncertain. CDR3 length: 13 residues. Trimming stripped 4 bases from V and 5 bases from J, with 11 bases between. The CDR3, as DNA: TGTGCCAGCAGTTGGGCCAGTGAGGAGACCCAGTACTTC. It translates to CASSWASEETQYF.

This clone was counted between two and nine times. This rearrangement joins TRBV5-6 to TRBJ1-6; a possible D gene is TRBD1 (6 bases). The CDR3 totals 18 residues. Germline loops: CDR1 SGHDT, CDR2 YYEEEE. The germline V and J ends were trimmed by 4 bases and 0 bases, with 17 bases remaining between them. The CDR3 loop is CASSQIGGRGSYNSPLHF. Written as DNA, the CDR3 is TGTGCCAGCAGCCAGATAGGGGGGAGGGGCTCCTATAATTCACCCCTCCACTTT.

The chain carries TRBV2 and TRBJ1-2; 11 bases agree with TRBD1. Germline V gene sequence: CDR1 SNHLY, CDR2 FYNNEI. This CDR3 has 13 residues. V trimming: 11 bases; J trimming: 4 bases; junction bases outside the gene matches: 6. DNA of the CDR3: TGTGCCGGACCGGGACAGGGGGGCTATGGCTACACCTTC. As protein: CAGPGQGGYGYTF.

CDR3 sequence reads: CASSTRQGMNTEAFF. The CDR3 nucleotides are TGTGCCAGCAGCACCCGACAGGGGATGAACACTGAAGCTTTCTTT. The chain links TRBV14 to TRBJ1-1, with 8 bases matching TRBD1. The CDR3 runs to 15 residues. Per germline, CDR1 SGHDN and CDR2 FVKESK. V lost 5 bases, J lost 0 bases, and 5 bases stayed unmatched. Combining the CDR3 with reference TRBV14 and TRBJ1-1 gives the whole variable domain EAGVTQFPSHSVIEKGQTVTLRCDPISGHDNLYWYRRVMGKEIKFLLHFVKESKQDESGMPNNRFLAERTGGTYSTLKVQPAELEDSGVYFCASSTRQGMNTEAFFGQGTRLTVV.

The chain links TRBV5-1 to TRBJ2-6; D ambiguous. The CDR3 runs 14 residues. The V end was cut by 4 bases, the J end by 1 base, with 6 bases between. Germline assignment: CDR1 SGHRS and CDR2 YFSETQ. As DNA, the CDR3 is TGCGCCAGCAGCCAAGAGTCTGGGGCCAACGTCCTGACTTTC. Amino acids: CASSQESGANVLTF.

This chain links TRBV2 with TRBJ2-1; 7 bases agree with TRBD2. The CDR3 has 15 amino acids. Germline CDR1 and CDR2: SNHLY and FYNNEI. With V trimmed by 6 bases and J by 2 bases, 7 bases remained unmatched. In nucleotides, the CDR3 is TGTGCCAGCAGACTACGGGGGGTGACCTACAATGAGCAGTTCTTC. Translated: CASRLRGVTYNEQFF.

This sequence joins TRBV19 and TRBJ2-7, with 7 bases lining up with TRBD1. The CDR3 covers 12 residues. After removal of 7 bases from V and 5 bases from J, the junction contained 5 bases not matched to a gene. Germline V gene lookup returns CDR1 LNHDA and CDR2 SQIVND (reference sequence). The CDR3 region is CASKGTVDEQYF. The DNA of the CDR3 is TGTGCCAGTAAAGGGACAGTGGACGAGCAGTACTTC.

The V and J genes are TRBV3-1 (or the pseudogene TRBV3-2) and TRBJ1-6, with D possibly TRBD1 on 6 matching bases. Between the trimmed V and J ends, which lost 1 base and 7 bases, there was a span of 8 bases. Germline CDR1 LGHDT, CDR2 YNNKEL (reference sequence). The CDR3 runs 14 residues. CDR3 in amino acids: CASSQVGANSPLHF. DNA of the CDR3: TGTGCCAGCAGCCAAGTGGGGGCCAATTCACCCCTCCACTTT.

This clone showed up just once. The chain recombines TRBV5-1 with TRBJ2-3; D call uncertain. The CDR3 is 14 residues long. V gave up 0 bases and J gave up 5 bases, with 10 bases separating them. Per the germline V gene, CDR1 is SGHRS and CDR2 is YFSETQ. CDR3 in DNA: TGCGCCAGCAGCTTGGGCCACTTTGAAGATACGCAGTATTTT. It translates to CASSLGHFEDTQYF.

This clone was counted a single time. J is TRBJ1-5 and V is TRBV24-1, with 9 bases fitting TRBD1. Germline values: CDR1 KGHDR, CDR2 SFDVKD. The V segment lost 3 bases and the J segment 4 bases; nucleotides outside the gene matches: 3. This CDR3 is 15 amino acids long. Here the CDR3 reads CATSDPGTGNQPQHF. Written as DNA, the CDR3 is TGTGCCACCAGTGATCCAGGGACAGGGAATCAGCCCCAGCATTTT.

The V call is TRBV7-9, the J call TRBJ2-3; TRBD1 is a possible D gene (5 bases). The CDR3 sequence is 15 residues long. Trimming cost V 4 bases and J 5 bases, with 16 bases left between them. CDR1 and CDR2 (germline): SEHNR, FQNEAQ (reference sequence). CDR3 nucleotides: TGTGCCAGCAGCTCACCGTCTCCAGGGAAAGATACGCAGTATTTT. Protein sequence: CASSSPSPGKDTQYF.

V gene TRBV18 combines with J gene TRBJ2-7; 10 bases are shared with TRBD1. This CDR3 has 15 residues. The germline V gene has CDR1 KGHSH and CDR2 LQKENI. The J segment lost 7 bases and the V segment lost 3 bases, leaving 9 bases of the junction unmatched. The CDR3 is CASSPRGQGNGEQYF. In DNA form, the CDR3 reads TGTGCCAGCTCACCTCGGGGACAGGGGAACGGAGAGCAGTACTTC.

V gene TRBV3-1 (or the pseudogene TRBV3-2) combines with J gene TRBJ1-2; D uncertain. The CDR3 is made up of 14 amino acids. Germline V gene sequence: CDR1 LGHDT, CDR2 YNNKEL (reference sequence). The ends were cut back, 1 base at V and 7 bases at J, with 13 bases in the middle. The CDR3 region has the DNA TGTGCCAGCAGCCAAGCCCCAAGCGGGAGTGGCTACACCTTC. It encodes CASSQAPSGSGYTF.

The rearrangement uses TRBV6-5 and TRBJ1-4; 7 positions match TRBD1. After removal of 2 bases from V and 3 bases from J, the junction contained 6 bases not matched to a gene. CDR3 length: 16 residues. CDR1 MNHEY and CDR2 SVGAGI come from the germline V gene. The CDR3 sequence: CASSYRGGTANEKLFF. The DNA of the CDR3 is TGTGCCAGCAGTTACCGGGGGGGGACAGCTAATGAAAAACTGTTTTTT.

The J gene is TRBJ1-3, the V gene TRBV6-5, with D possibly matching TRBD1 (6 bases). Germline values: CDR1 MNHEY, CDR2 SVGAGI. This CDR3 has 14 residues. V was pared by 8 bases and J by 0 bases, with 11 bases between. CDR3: CASSGQISGNTIYF. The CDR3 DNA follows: TGTGCCAGCTCAGGACAGATCTCTGGAAACACCATATATTTT.